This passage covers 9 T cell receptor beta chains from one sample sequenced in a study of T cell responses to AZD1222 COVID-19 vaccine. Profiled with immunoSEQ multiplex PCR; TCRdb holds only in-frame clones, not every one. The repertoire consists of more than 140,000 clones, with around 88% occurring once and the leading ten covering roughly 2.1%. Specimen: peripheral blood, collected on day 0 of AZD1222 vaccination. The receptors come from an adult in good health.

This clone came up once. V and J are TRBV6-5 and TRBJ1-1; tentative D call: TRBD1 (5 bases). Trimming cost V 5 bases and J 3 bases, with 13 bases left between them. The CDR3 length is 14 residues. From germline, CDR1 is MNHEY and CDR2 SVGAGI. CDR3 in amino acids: CASSPTWGDTEAFF. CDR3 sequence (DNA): TGTGCCAGCAGTCCCACTTGGGGGGACACTGAAGCTTTCTTT.

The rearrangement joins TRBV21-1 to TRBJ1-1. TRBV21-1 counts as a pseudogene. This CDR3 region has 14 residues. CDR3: CASSKKFRVTEAFF. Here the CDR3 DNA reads TGTGCCAGCAGCAAAAAGTTTAGGGTCACTGAAGCTTTCTTT.

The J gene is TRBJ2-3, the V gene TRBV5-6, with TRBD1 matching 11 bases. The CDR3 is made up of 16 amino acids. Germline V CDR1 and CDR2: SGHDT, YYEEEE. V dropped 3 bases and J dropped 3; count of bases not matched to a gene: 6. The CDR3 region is CASSSRDRGRTDTQYF. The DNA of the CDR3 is TGTGCCAGCAGCTCCCGGGACAGGGGGAGGACAGATACGCAGTATTTT. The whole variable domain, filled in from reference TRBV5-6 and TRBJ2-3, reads DAGVTQSPTHLIKTRGQQVTLRCSPKSGHDTVSWYQQALGQGPQFIFQYYEEEERQRGNFPDRFSGHQFPNYSSELNVNALLLGDSALYLCASSSRDRGRTDTQYFGPGTRLTVL.

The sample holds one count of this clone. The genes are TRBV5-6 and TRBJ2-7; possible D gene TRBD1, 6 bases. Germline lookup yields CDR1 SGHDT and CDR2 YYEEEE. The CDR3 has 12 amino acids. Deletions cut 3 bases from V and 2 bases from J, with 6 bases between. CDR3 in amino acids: CASSYRAYEQYF. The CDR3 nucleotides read TGTGCCAGCAGCTACAGGGCCTACGAGCAGTACTTC.

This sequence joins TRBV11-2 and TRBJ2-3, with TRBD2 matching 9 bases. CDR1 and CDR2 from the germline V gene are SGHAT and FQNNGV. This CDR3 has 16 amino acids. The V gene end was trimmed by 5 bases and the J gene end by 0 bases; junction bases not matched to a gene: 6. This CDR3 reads CASSPGLALSTDTQYF. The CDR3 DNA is TGTGCCAGCAGCCCAGGACTAGCGCTTAGCACAGATACGCAGTATTTT.

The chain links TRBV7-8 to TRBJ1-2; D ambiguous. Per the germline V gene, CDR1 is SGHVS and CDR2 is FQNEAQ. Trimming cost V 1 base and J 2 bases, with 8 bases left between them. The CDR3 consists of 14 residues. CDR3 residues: CASSLVVANYGYTF. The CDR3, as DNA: TGTGCCAGCAGCTTAGTTGTGGCGAACTATGGCTACACCTTC.

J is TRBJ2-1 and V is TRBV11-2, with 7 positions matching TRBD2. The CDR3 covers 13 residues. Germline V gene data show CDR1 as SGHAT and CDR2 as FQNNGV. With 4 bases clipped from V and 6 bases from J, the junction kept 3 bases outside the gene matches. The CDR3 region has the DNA TGTGCCAGCAGCTGGGGAGGGACCAATGAGCAGTTCTTC. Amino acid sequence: CASSWGGTNEQFF.

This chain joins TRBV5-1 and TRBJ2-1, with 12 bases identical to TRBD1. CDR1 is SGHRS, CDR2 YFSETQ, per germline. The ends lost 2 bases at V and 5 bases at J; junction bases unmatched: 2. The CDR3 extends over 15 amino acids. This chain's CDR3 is CASSFRDRGHNEQFF. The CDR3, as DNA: TGCGCCAGCAGCTTTCGGGACAGGGGGCACAATGAGCAGTTCTTC. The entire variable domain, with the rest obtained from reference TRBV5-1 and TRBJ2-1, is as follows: KAGVTQTPRYLIKTRGQQVTLSCSPISGHRSVSWYQQTPGQGLQFLFEYFSETQRNKGNFPGRFSGRQFSNSRSEMNVSTLELGDSALYLCASSFRDRGHNEQFFGPGTRLTVL.

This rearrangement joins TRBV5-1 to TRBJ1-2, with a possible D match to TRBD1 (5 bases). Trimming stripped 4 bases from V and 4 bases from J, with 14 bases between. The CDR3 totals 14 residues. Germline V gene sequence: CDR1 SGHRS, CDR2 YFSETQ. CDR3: CASSPGDSFYGYTF. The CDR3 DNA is TGCGCCAGCAGCCCTGGAGACAGCTTCTATGGCTACACCTTC. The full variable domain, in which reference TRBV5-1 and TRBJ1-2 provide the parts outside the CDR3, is KAGVTQTPRYLIKTRGQQVTLSCSPISGHRSVSWYQQTPGQGLQFLFEYFSETQRNKGNFPGRFSGRQFSNSRSEMNVSTLELGDSALYLCASSPGDSFYGYTFGSGTRLTVV.